The present T cell receptor beta chain was sequenced within a study of blood T cells in healthy people across ages. Overall study results and limits: Naive T cell percentage by flow cytometry tracked strongly with beta diversity.

V lost 3 bases to trimming and J lost 3 bases; unmatched junction nucleotides: 8. Germline-derived CDR1 and CDR2 are LNHNV and YYDKDF (reference sequence). The CDR3 runs to 16 residues. Through a sample-barcoded 5' primer and a J-beta primer mix, a second PCR was run for about 6 to 11 cycles. MiXCR, run by TCRdb on the 5' RACE reads, gives a single entry per CDR3 protein. The data hold hundreds of thousands of distinct CDR3 sequences, with approximately 30% observed a single time. Ten or more counts support this clonotype. What it recognizes is unknown. This chain joins TRBV15 and TRBJ2-5; TRBD1 aligns across 9 bases. The receptor was derived from an elderly woman in good health. The sequencing input was blood. The CDR3 protein is CATSRSGGQGKETQYF. The CDR3 region has the DNA TGTGCCACCAGCAGGTCTGGGGGACAGGGAAAAGAGACCCAGTACTTC.